This TCR beta chain appears in the sequencing data of a study of human T cells and chemical hapten exposure. Time point defined: patch test 1, 2 weeks after DPC sensitization. Noted treatment: therapeutic diphenylcyclopropenone sensitization with weekly scalp DPC. This clonotype showed up just a few times. The CDR3 loop spans 16 amino acids. V was pared by 2 bases and J by 5 bases, with 7 bases of the junction left unmatched. The V gene's germline CDR1 is SGHVS and CDR2 FQNEAQ. MiXCR was run by TCRdb on the RACE reads, yielding one entry per CDR3 protein. The data show about 360,000 distinct CDR3 sequences, around 6.9% seen once.

The receptor comes from a woman aged 18-30 years with alopecia areata. Some clones in this sample may be carry-over from other donors' samples. This chain uses TRBV7-8 with TRBJ2-3; the match to TRBD2 covers 10 bases. Sequenced material: whole blood, taken in connection with sensitization to the hapten diphenylcyclopropenone (DPC). The CDR3 reads CASSLRAGGYGDTQYF. The CDR3 DNA sequence: TGTGCCAGCAGCTTAAGAGCGGGGGGGTACGGAGATACGCAGTATTTT. Using reference TRBV7-8 and TRBJ2-3 for the parts outside the CDR3, the full variable domain is GAGVSQSPRYKVAKRGQDVALRCDPISGHVSLFWYQQALGQGPEFLTYFQNEAQLDKSGLPSDRFFAERPEGSVSTLKIQRTQQEDSAVYLCASSLRAGGYGDTQYFGPGTRLTVL.